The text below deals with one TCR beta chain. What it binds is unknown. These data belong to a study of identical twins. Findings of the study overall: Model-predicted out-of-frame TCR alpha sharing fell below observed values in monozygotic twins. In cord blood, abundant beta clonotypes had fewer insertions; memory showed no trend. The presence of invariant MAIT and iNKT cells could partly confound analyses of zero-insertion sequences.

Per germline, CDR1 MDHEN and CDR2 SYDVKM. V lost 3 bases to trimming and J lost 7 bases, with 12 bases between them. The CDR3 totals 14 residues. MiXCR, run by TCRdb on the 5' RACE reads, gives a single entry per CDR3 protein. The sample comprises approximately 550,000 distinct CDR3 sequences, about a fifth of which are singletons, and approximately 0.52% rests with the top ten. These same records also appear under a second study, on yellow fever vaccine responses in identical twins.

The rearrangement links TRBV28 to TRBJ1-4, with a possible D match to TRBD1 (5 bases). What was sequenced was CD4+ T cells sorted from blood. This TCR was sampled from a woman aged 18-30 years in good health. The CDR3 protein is CASSFGGTGEKLFF. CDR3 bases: TGTGCCAGCAGTTTTGGAGGGACTGGTGAAAAACTGTTTTTT.